These 29 T cell receptor beta chains originate from one sample sequenced in a study of OX40 agonist ivuxolimab in advanced cancers. The data were produced by immunoSEQ multiplex PCR, yet TCRdb's version contains in-frame clones alone and is incomplete. The table has approximately 23,000 clones, just over 85% seen once. Sequencing used CD4+ or CD8+ T cells sorted from blood, obtained in a trial of the OX40 agonist ivuxolimab. All receptors derive from an adult with an advanced solid tumor such as melanoma, head and neck, liver or kidney cancer.

The rearrangement links TRBV7-9 to TRBJ2-7, with 9 bases that match TRBD1. V lost 7 bases, J lost 6 bases, and 4 bases stayed unmatched. The CDR3 has 12 amino acids. Germline V lookup: CDR1 SEHNR, CDR2 FQNEAQ (reference sequence). CDR3: CASIAGQGEQYF. CDR3 DNA: TGTGCCAGCATCGCGGGACAGGGCGAGCAGTACTTC.

The gene calls are TRBV28 and TRBJ2-7; no definite D call. CDR1 is MDHEN, CDR2 SYDVKM, per germline. This CDR3 has 14 amino acids. V dropped 1 base and J dropped 3 bases, with 10 bases sitting between them. CDR3 DNA: TGTGCCAGCAGTTTATTGGCAGCCGTCTACGAGCAGTACTTC. Its translation is CASSLLAAVYEQYF.

The chain couples TRBV27 to TRBJ1-2; 9 bases are a match to TRBD1. The J segment lost 6 bases and the V segment lost 2 bases, leaving 7 bases of the junction unmatched. The CDR3 runs 15 residues. From germline, CDR1 is MNHEY and CDR2 SMNVEV (reference sequence). The CDR3 loop is CASSLGQGRGHGYTF. The CDR3 DNA sequence: TGTGCCAGCAGTTTAGGACAGGGGCGCGGCCATGGCTACACCTTC.

The chain uses TRBV6-4 and TRBJ2-3; 11 bases map to TRBD2. The ends lost 6 bases at V and 0 bases at J; junction bases unmatched: 5. The CDR3 covers 16 residues. CDR1 and CDR2 from the germline V gene are MRHNA and SNTAGT. The CDR3 coding sequence is TGTGCCAGCAGCCTTATAGCGGGGGGGAGCACAGATACGCAGTATTTT. It codes for CASSLIAGGSTDTQYF.

To note about this clone: One end of the junction is discordant with germline, which a read error may explain. This chain uses TRBV27 with TRBJ2-1; 7 bases agree with TRBD1. The CDR3 totals 18 residues. Germline V gene lookup returns CDR1 MNHEY and CDR2 SMNVEV (reference sequence). CDR3 residues: CASSPGTASEKAYNEQLF. The CDR3 DNA sequence: TGTGCCAGCAGTCCCGGGACAGCGAGTGAGAAGGCCTACAATGAGCAGCTCTTC.

The chain is built from TRBV11-2 and TRBJ2-7; D gene ambiguous. The V and J ends lost 2 bases and 1 base respectively, with 3 bases between them. Germline CDR1 SGHAT, CDR2 FQNNGV. This CDR3 has 12 residues. Here the CDR3 reads CASSLQSYEQYF. The CDR3 DNA sequence: TGTGCCAGCAGCTTACAGTCCTACGAGCAGTACTTC. Full variable domain (remainder filled in from reference TRBV11-2 and TRBJ2-7): EAGVAQSPRYKIIEKRQSVAFWCNPISGHATLYWYQQILGQGPKLLIQFQNNGVVDDSQLPKDRFSAERLKGVDSTLKIQPAKLEDSAVYLCASSLQSYEQYFGPGTRLTVT.

The CDR3 sequence is CSAMQEETQYF. In DNA form, the CDR3 reads TGCAGTGCTATGCAGGAAGAGACCCAGTACTTC. V gene TRBV20-1 combines with J gene TRBJ2-5, with D hard to call. CDR1 and CDR2 (germline): DFQATT, SNEGSKA (reference sequence). The CDR3 consists of 11 residues. V was cut by 4 bases and J by 3 bases, with 6 bases left in between.

The chain couples TRBV15 to TRBJ2-7; TRBD1 aligns across 8 bases. The J segment lost 3 bases and the V segment lost 3 bases, leaving 10 bases of the junction unmatched. Per germline, CDR1 LNHNV and CDR2 YYDKDF (reference sequence). The CDR3 covers 16 residues. CDR3 residues: CATSRTGAGPNYEQYF. In DNA, the CDR3 is TGTGCCACCAGCAGGACAGGGGCCGGCCCTAACTACGAGCAGTACTTC.

This clone has only one observation. The rearrangement joins TRBV27 to TRBJ2-7; D perhaps matches TRBD2 (6 bases). Germline CDR1 is MNHEY and CDR2 is SMNVEV (reference sequence). Trimming cost V 2 bases and J 6 bases, with 17 bases left between them. The CDR3 loop spans 15 amino acids. The CDR3 loop is CASSLRGKTIREQYF. The DNA of the CDR3 is TGTGCCAGCAGTTTACGGGGGAAGACGATCCGCGAGCAGTACTTC.

This clone has just a few counts. V is TRBV2 and J is TRBJ1-5; D gene unclear. This CDR3 contains 13 residues. Germline-derived CDR1 and CDR2 are SNHLY and FYNNEI. V lost 1 base and J lost 4, with 5 bases in between. DNA for the CDR3: TGTGCCAGCAGTGAAGTCCGGAATCAGCCCCAGCATTTT. This translates into CASSEVRNQPQHF. Drawing the rest from reference TRBV2 and TRBJ1-5, the complete variable domain is EPEVTQTPSHQVTQMGQEVILRCVPISNHLYFYWYRQILGQKVEFLVSFYNNEISEKSEIFDDQFSVERPDGSNFTLKIRSTKLEDSAMYFCASSEVRNQPQHFGDGTRLSIL.

This clone has only a few counts. V gene TRBV10-3 combines with J gene TRBJ1-1; D is perhaps TRBD1 (6 bases). Germline-derived CDR1 and CDR2 are ENHRY and SYGVKD. The CDR3 has 15 amino acids. V was trimmed by 5 bases and J by 13 bases, leaving 26 bases between them. The DNA of the CDR3 is TGTGCCATCAGTCCAGCTCCGGACAGACCCCCTGGGGTTTTCTTT. Translating it yields CAISPAPDRPPGVFF.

The rearrangement uses TRBV9 and TRBJ2-6; 12 positions agree with TRBD2. Germline CDR1 and CDR2: SGDLS and YYNGEE. J gave up 0 bases and V 2 bases, and 3 bases lay outside the gene matches. The CDR3 has 18 residues. Written as DNA, the CDR3 is TGTGCCAGCAGCGTGACTAGCGGGGGCTTCTCTGGGGCCAACGTCCTGACTTTC. Its protein is CASSVTSGGFSGANVLTF.

The J gene is TRBJ1-6, the V gene TRBV7-6, with D perhaps TRBD1 (5 bases). The CDR3 runs to 15 residues. V lost 1 base and J lost 10, with 14 bases in between. Germline loops: CDR1 SGHVS, CDR2 FNYEAQ. The CDR3 here is CASSLVGQGGSPLHF. The CDR3 DNA reads as TGTGCCAGCAGCTTAGTGGGTCAGGGTGGGTCACCCCTCCACTTT. The entire variable domain, with the rest obtained from reference TRBV7-6 and TRBJ1-6, is as follows: GAGVSQSPRYKVTKRGQDVALRCDPISGHVSLYWYRQALGQGPEFLTYFNYEAQQDKSGLPNDRFSAERPEGSISTLTIQRTEQRDSAMYRCASSLVGQGGSPLHFGNGTRLTVT.

This clone occurred once. The V call is TRBV4-3, the J call TRBJ1-2; D unclear. Germline CDR1 LGHNA, CDR2 YSLEER. V gave up 1 base and J gave up 3 bases, with 15 bases separating them. The CDR3 is 16 amino acids. The CDR3 DNA sequence: TGCGCCAGCAGCCAAGGCCGACGCGGAGTTGACTATGGCTACACCTTC. This sequence encodes CASSQGRRGVDYGYTF.

V usage is TRBV19 and J usage is TRBJ2-7, with D possibly matching TRBD2 (6 bases). Trimming removed 3 bases at V and 5 bases at J, with 20 bases between. Per germline, CDR1 LNHDA and CDR2 SQIVND (reference sequence). This CDR3 comprises 16 residues. In nucleotides, the CDR3 is TGTGCCAGTAGTATTAATTTTCGCGGGGCGTTAGACGAGCAGTACTTC. The encoded protein is CASSINFRGALDEQYF.

The chain combines TRBV27 with TRBJ1-6; tentative D call: TRBD1 (6 bases). V dropped 11 bases and J dropped 6 bases, with 23 bases sitting between them. This CDR3 spans 16 amino acids. Germline loops: CDR1 MNHEY, CDR2 SMNVEV (reference sequence). CDR3 sequence reads: CADEERGPCPNSPLHF. The CDR3 region has the DNA TGTGCCGACGAAGAGCGGGGGCCTTGCCCTAATTCACCCCTCCACTTT.

V usage is TRBV7-8 and J usage is TRBJ1-2; TRBD1 matches at 8 bases. Germline V CDR1 and CDR2: SGHVS, FQNEAQ. This CDR3 is built from 13 residues. V gave up 4 bases and J gave up 4 bases; unmatched junction bases: 2. The CDR3: CASSSTGGYGYTF. CDR3 nucleotide sequence: TGTGCCAGCAGCTCTACAGGGGGCTATGGCTACACCTTC.

This CDR3 is CASSLDSDTYEQYF. The CDR3 nucleotides are TGTGCCAGCAGCTTGGACAGTGACACCTACGAGCAGTACTTC. The rearrangement uses TRBV7-8 and TRBJ2-7; a possible D gene is TRBD1 (6 bases). Per the germline V gene, CDR1 is SGHVS and CDR2 is FQNEAQ. The CDR3 is 14 amino acids. Trimming removed 3 bases at V and 2 bases at J, with 11 bases between.

V usage is TRBV6-4 and J usage is TRBJ1-2; D not certain. Germline CDR1 MRHNA, CDR2 SNTAGT. This CDR3 contains 14 residues. V lost 3 bases and J lost 7, with 15 bases in between. CDR3 nucleotides: TGTGCCAGCAGTGAGGACCCAAGTAGTGGTGGCTACACCTTC. Protein sequence: CASSEDPSSGGYTF.

This clone was observed a few times. V gene TRBV6-5 combines with J gene TRBJ2-7; D unclear. CDR1 and CDR2 from the germline V gene are MNHEY and SVGAGI. The CDR3 contains 13 residues. Between the trimmed V and J ends, which lost 3 bases and 3 bases, there was a span of 9 bases. The CDR3 loop is CASSYNPVYEQYF. DNA for the CDR3: TGTGCCAGCAGTTATAATCCAGTCTACGAGCAGTACTTC.

V and J are TRBV4-1 and TRBJ2-7; TRBD2 matches 14 bases. The CDR3 extends over 18 amino acids. Trimming took 4 bases from V and 0 from J; bases not matched to a gene: 8. Germline V gene sequence: CDR1 MGHRA, CDR2 YSYEKL. In DNA, the CDR3 is TGCGCCAGCAGCCTATTAAGGACTAGCGGGAGGTCCTCCTACGAGCAGTACTTC. Protein sequence: CASSLLRTSGRSSYEQYF.

The chain couples TRBV5-1 to TRBJ2-2, with D unresolved. This CDR3 is built from 15 residues. V was pared by 4 bases and J by 1 base, with 11 bases between. The germline gives CDR1 SGHRS, CDR2 YFSETQ. The DNA for the CDR3 is TGCGCCAGCAGCCCCCGGTTAGGGAACACCGGGGAGCTGTTTTTT. Translating it yields CASSPRLGNTGELFF.

The V call is TRBV6-6, the J call TRBJ2-7; D is ambiguous. CDR3 length: 14 amino acids. Germline-derived CDR1 and CDR2 are MNHNY and SVGAGI (reference sequence). V lost 0 bases to trimming and J lost 4 bases, with 10 bases between them. The CDR3 bases are TGTGCCAGCAGTTACTCGTACATTTTATACGAGCAGTACTTC. Translating it yields CASSYSYILYEQYF.

V gene TRBV7-8 combines with J gene TRBJ1-5; no clear D. Per the germline V gene, CDR1 is SGHVS and CDR2 is FQNEAQ. The length of the CDR3 is 13 residues. V was shortened by 2 bases and J by 11 bases, with 13 bases between the two germline ends. The DNA for the CDR3 is TGTGCCAGCAGCTTAAAGTGGGGTGGAGCCCAGCATTTT. Protein sequence: CASSLKWGGAQHF.

The table lists this clone with a few counts. V usage is TRBV10-3 and J usage is TRBJ2-3; 8 nucleotides match TRBD2. With V trimmed by 2 bases and J by 2 bases, 3 bases remained unmatched. This CDR3 is 15 amino acids long. The germline CDR1 and CDR2 sequences are ENHRY and SYGVKD. This CDR3 reads CAISETSGPTDTQYF. The CDR3 DNA reads TGTGCCATCAGTGAGACTAGCGGCCCCACAGATACGCAGTATTTT.

The rearrangement joins TRBV28 to TRBJ2-1; tentative D call: TRBD1 (6 bases). The CDR3 extends over 13 amino acids. V was clipped by 6 bases and J by 8 bases, with 14 bases between them. Germline V gene data show CDR1 as MDHEN and CDR2 as SYDVKM. DNA for the CDR3: TGTGCCAGCAGCAACCCCAGGGGCGATGAGCAGTTCTTC. Translated: CASSNPRGDEQFF. Full variable domain (missing parts from reference TRBV28 and TRBJ2-1): DVKVTQSSRYLVKRTGEKVFLECVQDMDHENMFWYRQDPGLGLRLIYFSYDVKMKEKGDIPEGYSVSREKKERFSLILESASTNQTSMYLCASSNPRGDEQFFGPGTRLTVL.

The chain employs TRBV2 and TRBJ1-2; weak D call: TRBD1 (5 bases). Germline-derived CDR1 and CDR2 are SNHLY and FYNNEI. The CDR3 is made up of 14 amino acids. The V end lost 8 bases, the J end lost 6 bases, and 19 bases lay between the germline ends. CDR3 amino acids: CASSVRENRHGYTF. CDR3 DNA sequence: TGTGCCAGCTCAGTACGCGAAAACAGGCATGGCTACACCTTC. The full variable domain, completed using reference TRBV2 and TRBJ1-2, is EPEVTQTPSHQVTQMGQEVILRCVPISNHLYFYWYRQILGQKVEFLVSFYNNEISEKSEIFDDQFSVERPDGSNFTLKIRSTKLEDSAMYFCASSVRENRHGYTFGSGTRLTVV.

This chain uses TRBV7-9 with TRBJ2-5; a weak D match, TRBD2 (5 bases). The J call may be in error: the DNA end matches TRBJ2-7 better. The CDR3 covers 17 residues. Per the germline V gene, CDR1 is SEHNR and CDR2 is FQNEAQ (reference sequence). The CDR3 DNA follows: TGTGCCAGCAGCTTATCGAAGTGGACTGAAGTCGGCTACGAGCAGTACTTC. Translated, it gives CASSLSKWTEVGYEQYF.

V and J are TRBV9 and TRBJ2-2; D ambiguous. The germline V gene encodes CDR1 SGDLS and CDR2 YYNGEE. This CDR3 comprises 13 residues. Trimming pared 4 bases from V and 4 bases from J, leaving 8 bases between. The CDR3: CASSSLVTGELFF. In DNA form, the CDR3 reads TGTGCCAGCAGCTCGCTGGTCACCGGGGAGCTGTTTTTT.